The source of this TCR beta chain is a study of cytomegalovirus exposure and HLA in healthy donors. Study summary: Researchers previously reported finding roughly 120 million unique TCR beta sequences from 170 million or so T cells. HLA-typed donors contributed approximately 86 million unique TCRs, which were held in an early data release.

Germline values: CDR1 SGHAT, CDR2 FQNNGV. Trimming at V came to 5 bases and at J to 1 base, leaving 4 bases not matched to a gene. The CDR3 length is 14 residues. The study, taken as a whole, reports: Available immune exposure information was restricted to CMV serostatus only.

PCR primers comprised 60 Vbeta and 13 Jbeta primers. Clones were read by immunoSEQ multiplex PCR, and TCRdb kept only the in-frame ones, dropping some. The sample records 130,000 to 150,000 clones, around 78% being singletons. A remark on this clone: The antigen is undetermined.

The V and J genes are TRBV11-2 and TRBJ1-2, with 7 nucleotides matching TRBD1. The material sequenced was PBMCs. This clonotype was sampled from a male donor in good health and CMV-seronegative. This chain's CDR3 is CASSRTGYNYGYTF. In DNA, the CDR3 is TGTGCCAGCAGCCGGACAGGATATAACTATGGCTACACCTTC.